Presented here are 30 T cell receptor beta chains from one specimen sequenced in a study of monozygotic twins with inflammatory bowel disease. One entry per CDR3 protein, without DNA, is what TCRdb gives after re-calling the 5' RACE reads. The table for this sample gives fewer than 450,000 distinct CDR3 sequences. Material for sequencing was blood. The receptor set was obtained from a human donor with ulcerative colitis or Crohn's disease, or a healthy co-twin of an affected twin (not recorded which).

This rearrangement joins TRBV19 to TRBJ2-3; as DNA is missing, the TRBD2 call by TCRdb cannot be tested. CDR1 LNHDA and CDR2 SQIVND come from the germline V gene (reference sequence). CDR3 length: 20 residues. The chain's CDR3 is CASSIFGTSGGARFTDTQYF.

CDR3 sequence reads: CASSQVSAGGNYGYTF. The rearrangement joins TRBV14 to TRBJ1-2. The germline gives CDR1 SGHDN, CDR2 FVKESK. CDR3 length equals 16 residues.

V usage is TRBV12-3 or TRBV12-4 and J usage is TRBJ1-4; TCRdb names TRBD1, which stays unverified in the absence of DNA. The CDR3 spans 19 residues. The CDR3 sequence: CASSPGQGVLPWEDEKLFF.

This chain links TRBV11-2 with TRBJ2-1; the TCRdb call, TRBD2, lacks DNA for checking. This CDR3 has 13 residues. Germline V lookup: CDR1 SGHAT, CDR2 FQNNGV. The CDR3 spells CASSLGWRDEQFF. The complete variable domain, with remaining parts taken from reference TRBV11-2 and TRBJ2-1, reads EAGVAQSPRYKIIEKRQSVAFWCNPISGHATLYWYQQILGQGPKLLIQFQNNGVVDDSQLPKDRFSAERLKGVDSTLKIQPAKLEDSAVYLCASSLGWRDEQFFGPGTRLTVL.

This chain joins TRBV6-2 or TRBV6-3 and TRBJ2-7; there is no DNA to check the TCRdb D call of TRBD1. This CDR3 spans 15 amino acids. Looked up from germline, CDR1 is MNHEY and CDR2 is SVGEGT. The CDR3: CASSAQTGGVSEQYF.

The chain combines TRBV18 with TRBJ1-4; the TRBD1 assignment by TCRdb is unverifiable without DNA. This CDR3 is built from 17 residues. Germline loops: CDR1 KGHSH, CDR2 LQKENI. This chain's CDR3 is CASSPIPGQKLNEKLFF. Together with reference TRBV18 and TRBJ1-4, the CDR3 gives the full variable domain: NAGVMQNPRHLVRRRGQEARLRCSPMKGHSHVYWYRQLPEEGLKFMVYLQKENIIDESGMPKERFSAEFPKEGPSILRIQQVVRGDSAAYFCASSPIPGQKLNEKLFFGSGTQLSVL.

The rearrangement uses TRBV19 and TRBJ1-5. There are 14 residues in the CDR3. Germline V gene data show CDR1 as LNHDA and CDR2 as SQIVND (reference sequence). CDR3 protein: CASSIRSSNQPQHF.

The chain is built from TRBV4-3 and TRBJ1-6; TCRdb's assignment of TRBD1 cannot be checked, as there is no DNA. The CDR3 consists of 11 residues. In germline, CDR1 is LGHNA, CDR2 YSLEER. CDR3 sequence: CASSHREPLHF.

The chain couples TRBV3-1 to TRBJ2-1; TCRdb's assignment of TRBD1 cannot be checked, as there is no DNA. Germline lookup yields CDR1 LGHDT and CDR2 YNNKEL (reference sequence). CDR3 size: 15 residues. The CDR3 is CASSLRDRSYNEQFF.

The CDR3 loop reads CASSFIGLSSGDEQFF. The V and J genes are TRBV27 and TRBJ2-1. Germline V gene sequence: CDR1 MNHEY, CDR2 SMNVEV (reference sequence). The CDR3 loop spans 16 amino acids.

The chain recombines TRBV7-9 with TRBJ2-7; with no DNA, the TCRdb D assignment of TRBD1 cannot be verified. Per the germline V gene, CDR1 is SEHNR and CDR2 is FQNEAQ (reference sequence). This CDR3 is 13 amino acids long. The CDR3 sequence: CASSRGQGYEQYF.

The rearrangement uses TRBV15 and TRBJ2-2; the D call of TRBD1 rests on TCRdb alone, since no DNA is present to check it. Germline CDR1 and CDR2: LNHNV and YYDKDF (reference sequence). The CDR3 extends over 16 amino acids. CDR3 amino acids: CATSRDRRGGGGELFF.

CDR3 region: CASSLQTGSGQPQHF. This rearrangement joins TRBV7-2 to TRBJ1-5; the D gene TCRdb calls, TRBD1, cannot be checked with no DNA. Germline CDR1 is SGHTA and CDR2 is FQGNSA. There are 15 residues in the CDR3. The full variable domain, completed using reference TRBV7-2 and TRBJ1-5, is GAGVSQSPSNKVTEKGKDVELRCDPISGHTALYWYRQSLGQGLEFLIYFQGNSAPDKSGLPSDRFSAERTGGSVSTLTIQRTQQEDSAVYLCASSLQTGSGQPQHFGDGTRLSIL.

The chain uses TRBV5-1 and TRBJ1-2; the TCRdb call, TRBD1, lacks DNA for checking. Germline V gene data show CDR1 as SGHRS and CDR2 as YFSETQ. The length of the CDR3 is 14 residues. The CDR3: CASSLSGTADGYTF.

The chain links TRBV29-1 to TRBJ1-5. The CDR3 runs 14 residues. The germline CDR1 and CDR2 sequences are SQVTM and ANQGSEA. CDR3 region: CSVGIGGSNQPQHF.

The chain is built from TRBV2 and TRBJ2-1; no DNA is available, so the TRBD2 call from TCRdb remains unchecked. Germline CDR1 SNHLY, CDR2 FYNNEI. This CDR3 is built from 15 residues. The CDR3 spells CASTIAGLADNEQFF.

This chain connects TRBV4-2 to TRBJ1-5. The CDR3 spans 15 residues. CDR1 is LGHNA and CDR2 is YNFKEQ in the germline V gene. This CDR3 reads CASSQVGQRDQPQHF.

The V call is TRBV10-3, the J call TRBJ1-1; TCRdb returns TRBD1, unconfirmable since there is no DNA. The CDR3 sequence is 13 residues long. CDR1 is ENHRY and CDR2 is SYGVKD in the germline V gene. The CDR3 loop is CAALSTGWTEAFF.

The rearrangement joins TRBV6-5 to TRBJ1-1. Per germline, CDR1 MNHEY and CDR2 SVGAGI. CDR3 length: 16 amino acids. CDR3 sequence reads: CASSYSIAYMNTEAFF.

CDR3 in amino acids: CASTGTGGGTEAFF. The chain uses TRBV5-1 and TRBJ1-1; the D call from TCRdb, TRBD1, cannot be confirmed without DNA. The CDR3 runs 14 residues. CDR1 is SGHRS and CDR2 is YFSETQ in the germline V gene.

V gene TRBV5-6 combines with J gene TRBJ1-5; TCRdb returns TRBD1, unconfirmable since there is no DNA. Per germline, CDR1 SGHDT and CDR2 YYEEEE. The CDR3 loop spans 14 amino acids. This CDR3 is CASSFRDTYQPQHF.

The chain uses TRBV15 and TRBJ2-1; TCRdb gives TRBD1 as the D gene, but with no DNA this cannot be confirmed. Germline values: CDR1 LNHNV, CDR2 YYDKDF (reference sequence). The CDR3 has 14 residues. The CDR3 spells CATSRRQGANEQFF.

The genes are TRBV29-1 and TRBJ1-1. This CDR3 region has 12 residues. The germline CDR1 and CDR2 sequences are SQVTM and ANQGSEA. The CDR3 sequence is CSVGQVSTEAFF.

J is TRBJ1-4 and V is TRBV4-1. This CDR3 has 15 residues. The germline V gene has CDR1 MGHRA and CDR2 YSYEKL. CDR3 loop: CASSGGGSFNEKLFF.

The chain links TRBV5-1 to TRBJ2-1; TCRdb's D call of TRBD2 is untestable without DNA. The V gene's germline CDR1 is SGHRS and CDR2 YFSETQ. The CDR3 runs to 13 residues. The CDR3 protein is CASTLPSGGEQFF.

The chain uses TRBV7-3 and TRBJ2-1; TCRdb designates TRBD1, a call that cannot be tested without DNA. The CDR3 spans 15 residues. The germline gives CDR1 SGHTA, CDR2 FQGTGA. The CDR3 is CASSPLQGPYNEQFF. Combining the CDR3 with reference TRBV7-3 and TRBJ2-1 gives the whole variable domain GAGVSQTPSNKVTEKGKYVELRCDPISGHTALYWYRQSLGQGPEFLIYFQGTGAADDSGLPNDRFFAVRPEGSVSTLKIQRTERGDSAVYLCASSPLQGPYNEQFFGPGTRLTVL.

The genes are TRBV19 and TRBJ1-2; TCRdb indicates TRBD1, and absent DNA this call remains unverified. The CDR3 covers 15 residues. Germline V CDR1 and CDR2: LNHDA, SQIVND (reference sequence). The CDR3 loop is CASSIGGQGKNGYTF. The complete variable domain, with remaining parts taken from reference TRBV19 and TRBJ1-2, reads DGGITQSPKYLFRKEGQNVTLSCEQNLNHDAMYWYRQDPGQGLRLIYYSQIVNDFQKGDIAEGYSVSREKKESFPLTVTSAQKNPTAFYLCASSIGGQGKNGYTFGSGTRLTVV.

The J gene is TRBJ2-7, the V gene TRBV7-9. Germline-derived CDR1 and CDR2 are SEHNR and FQNEAQ (reference sequence). The CDR3 loop spans 15 amino acids. The CDR3: CASSLANGNSYEQYF.

This rearrangement joins TRBV18 to TRBJ2-7. In germline, CDR1 is KGHSH, CDR2 LQKENI. The CDR3 contains 16 residues. CDR3 amino acids: CASSPSGTHNPYEQYF.

The gene calls are TRBV7-2 and TRBJ2-7; TCRdb indicates TRBD1, and absent DNA this call remains unverified. Germline CDR1 and CDR2: SGHTA and FQGNSA. The CDR3 has 22 amino acids. The CDR3 region is CASSLLGRRSGQGPSGSREQYF.